These 9 T cell receptor beta chains were all obtained from the same sample, sequenced in a study of blood T cell repertoires in COVID-19. Here immunoSEQ multiplex PCR was the method, and the copy in TCRdb shows in-frame clones only, minus some. The sample has more than 300,000 clones, approximately 88% seen once; the top ten hold 1.5% to 2%. The sequencing input was peripheral blood. The source of these receptors is a young woman with COVID-19, enrolled during active disease.

The chain uses TRBV4-2 and TRBJ1-2, with 9 bases aligning to TRBD1. The CDR3 runs 18 residues. The J segment lost 6 bases and the V segment lost 4 bases, leaving 18 bases of the junction unmatched. Per germline, CDR1 LGHNA and CDR2 YNFKEQ. CDR3 sequence (DNA): TGTGCCAGCAGCCTCGCCGCCGGGACAGGGTCAAGGAGAGATGGCTACACCTTC. This gives the protein CASSLAAGTGSRRDGYTF.

The CDR3 loop reads CASRWAGGAGYGYTF. CDR3 DNA sequence: TGTGCCAGCAGGTGGGCAGGGGGCGCCGGCTATGGCTACACCTTC. The chain employs TRBV5-5 and TRBJ1-2; TRBD1 matches at 8 bases. The CDR3 extends over 15 amino acids. The junction had 10 bases not matched to a gene; V was cut back by 5 bases and J by 4 bases. The germline V gene encodes CDR1 SGHKS and CDR2 YYEKEE (reference sequence).

This clone was found a few times. The chain is built from TRBV12-3 or TRBV12-4 and TRBJ1-6; D possibly corresponds to TRBD1 (5 bases). The ends were cut back, 5 bases at V and 9 bases at J, with 11 bases in the middle. The CDR3 is 13 amino acids. In DNA form, the CDR3 reads TGTGCCAGCAGTATCACAGGTAGTTCACCCCTCCACTTT. Protein sequence: CASSITGSSPLHF.

The genes are TRBV2 and TRBJ1-5, with TRBD1 identical over 7 bases. Germline CDR1 is SNHLY and CDR2 is FYNNEI. The CDR3 contains 17 residues. The V gene end was trimmed by 4 bases and the J gene end by 3 bases; junction bases not matched to a gene: 12. CDR3: CASSGSEMTGINQPQHF. CDR3 DNA: TGTGCCAGCAGTGGGAGTGAGATGACAGGGATCAATCAGCCCCAGCATTTT.

The chain carries TRBV27 and TRBJ1-5, with D perhaps TRBD1 (5 bases). CDR1 and CDR2 from the germline V gene are MNHEY and SMNVEV (reference sequence). Trimming removed 6 bases at V and 5 bases at J, with 11 bases between. The CDR3 extends over 13 amino acids. CDR3 loop: CASRDSGDQPQHF. For the CDR3, the DNA is TGTGCCAGCAGAGACAGCGGGGATCAGCCCCAGCATTTT.

The rearrangement links TRBV5-8 to TRBJ1-3, with D hard to call. The germline gives CDR1 SGHTS, CDR2 YDEGEE. The CDR3 sequence is 18 residues long. Trimming removed 1 base from V and 0 bases from J, with 17 bases in between. The CDR3 bases are TGTGCCAGCAGCTTGTATATAGGCAGGATAAGCTCTGGAAACACCATATATTTT. Translation gives CASSLYIGRISSGNTIYF.

This clone was counted only a few times. The chain carries TRBV12-3 or TRBV12-4 and TRBJ1-1, with a possible D match to TRBD1 (5 bases). The CDR3 loop spans 13 amino acids. Trimming took 5 bases from V and 1 from J, leaving 8 bases between them. The CDR3 nucleotides are TGTGCCAGCAGTCGGAGGGGGAACACTGAAGCTTTCTTT. Translating it yields CASSRRGNTEAFF.

V usage is TRBV18 and J usage is TRBJ1-6; D remains unclear. This CDR3 has 14 residues. Trimming took 3 bases from V and 10 from J, leaving 13 bases between them. Germline loops: CDR1 KGHSH, CDR2 LQKENI. As DNA, the CDR3 is TGTGCCAGCTCACCGGTAACTACTAACTCACCCCTCCACTTT. The encoded protein is CASSPVTTNSPLHF.

This sequence joins TRBV2 and TRBJ2-1; 10 bases map to TRBD1. Looked up from germline, CDR1 is SNHLY and CDR2 is FYNNEI. The CDR3 has 13 amino acids. V trimming: 6 bases; J trimming: 8 bases; junction bases outside the gene matches: 4. The CDR3, as DNA: TGTGCCAGCAGGAGGGACAGGGGCGATGAGCAGTTCTTC. Its protein product is CASRRDRGDEQFF.